This T cell receptor beta chain was captured in a study of T cells after yellow fever vaccination. Study-level results: Clones that expanded after primary vaccination mostly reappeared after the booster (nearly 98% CD4, approximately 85% CD8). Only a minor proportion of clonotypes was detected across both CD4 and CD8 compartments.

For TCR, cDNA came from 5'RACE template switching, which added a universal primer site and UMIs. TCRdb ran MiXCR on the 5' RACE reads and lists one entry per CDR3 protein. The sample includes about 630,000 distinct CDR3 sequences, roughly an eighth seen only once; the top ten take approximately 15%. In the case of this clonotype: Its matching antigen is unknown.

In germline, CDR1 is MDHEN, CDR2 SYDVKM. V was pared by 4 bases and J by 5 bases, with 6 bases between. The CDR3 contains 11 residues. Here the sequenced sample was PBMCs, taken on the day of the yellow fever booster vaccination. The chain is built from TRBV28 and TRBJ2-7; no definite D call. The receptor was isolated from a man aged 30 to 45 who received the YFV17D yellow fever vaccine. The CDR3, as DNA: TGTGCCAGCAGTTCATTCCACGAGCAGTACTTC. It is translated as CASSSFHEQYF.